These 6 T cell receptor beta chains share one sample of origin, sequenced in a study of blood T cell repertoires in COVID-19 (dated by TCRdb to about 2020). Library method: the immunoSEQ multiplex PCR assay. TCRdb stores this immuneACCESS table with in-frame sequences only. Part of the clones is absent; in the studies checked, under half of the shortfall reflects unresolved V genes, and no reason is known for the rest. This sample lists approximately 36,000 clones; approximately 80% were detected once. Over 1.5% of the sample belongs to the ten largest clones. The sequenced material came from peripheral blood. These receptors were collected from a man aged 55 to 69 with COVID-19, enrolled during active disease.

This clone was seen only once. V gene TRBV3-1 (or the pseudogene TRBV3-2) combines with J gene TRBJ1-1; D possibly corresponds to TRBD1 (5 bases). This CDR3 is built from 12 residues. V shed 4 bases and J shed 6 bases, with 9 bases lying between them. Germline CDR1 reads LGHDT; CDR2 reads YNNKEL (reference sequence). CDR3 coding DNA: TGTGCCAGCAGCCGACAGTCTGCTGAAGCTTTCTTT. It is translated as CASSRQSAEAFF.

This chain connects TRBV10-3 to TRBJ2-7; 9 bases are a match to TRBD2. The V and J ends lost 11 bases and 4 bases, in that order; junction bases with no gene match: 9. The CDR3 extends over 13 amino acids. Germline V gene lookup returns CDR1 ENHRY and CDR2 SYGVKD. The CDR3 DNA is TGTGCCGCGCGCGGGGGGGGCGGGTACGAGCAGTACTTC. It specifies CAARGGGGYEQYF.

This clone was seen a few times. The rearrangement links TRBV28 to TRBJ1-2; 9 bases are shared with TRBD1. Trimming removed 6 bases from V and 8 bases from J; junction bases left unmatched: 10. Germline V gene data show CDR1 as MDHEN and CDR2 as SYDVKM. CDR3 length equals 14 residues. The chain's CDR3 is CASSGTGTGRGYTF. The CDR3, as DNA: TGTGCCAGCAGCGGCACCGGGACAGGGAGAGGCTACACCTTC.

The chain combines TRBV5-1 with TRBJ1-2, with D maybe TRBD1 (6 bases). Germline CDR1 is SGHRS and CDR2 is YFSETQ. The germline V and J ends were trimmed by 0 bases and 4 bases, with 10 bases remaining between them. CDR3 length equals 14 residues. The CDR3 DNA follows: TGCGCCAGCAGCTTGGCCGGGGGGGCCTATGGCTACACCTTC. It encodes CASSLAGGAYGYTF.

The V call is TRBV9, the J call TRBJ2-2; TRBD2 is a possible D gene (5 bases). CDR1 and CDR2 from the germline V gene are SGDLS and YYNGEE. The CDR3 is 16 amino acids. The ends were cut back, 3 bases at V and 0 bases at J, with 12 bases in the middle. In nucleotides, the CDR3 is TGTGCCAGCAGCGCAAGGGTAGCGCCGAACACCGGGGAGCTGTTTTTT. Protein: CASSARVAPNTGELFF.

The chain couples TRBV2 to TRBJ1-5, with TRBD1 identical over 7 bases. This CDR3 is built from 13 residues. With V trimmed by 10 bases and J by 3 bases, 6 bases remained unmatched. Germline lookup yields CDR1 SNHLY and CDR2 FYNNEI. CDR3 bases: TGTGCCACCGCCGGACAGGCCAATCAGCCCCAGCATTTT. Its translation: CATAGQANQPQHF.